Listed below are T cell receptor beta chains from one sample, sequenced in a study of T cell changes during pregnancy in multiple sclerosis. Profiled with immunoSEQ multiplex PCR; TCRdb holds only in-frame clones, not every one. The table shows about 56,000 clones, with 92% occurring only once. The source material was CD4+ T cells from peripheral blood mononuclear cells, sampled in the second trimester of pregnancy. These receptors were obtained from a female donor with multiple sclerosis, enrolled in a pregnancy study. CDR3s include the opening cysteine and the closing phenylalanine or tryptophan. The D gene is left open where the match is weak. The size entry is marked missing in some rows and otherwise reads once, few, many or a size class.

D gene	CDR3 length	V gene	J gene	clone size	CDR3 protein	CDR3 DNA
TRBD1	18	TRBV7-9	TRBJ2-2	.	CASSYTTHGTANTGELFF	TGTGCCAGCAGCTACACCACCCACGGGACAGCGAACACCGGGGAGCTGTTTTTT
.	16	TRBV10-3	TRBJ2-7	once	CAISESGGASSYEQYF	TGTGCCATCAGTGAGTCTGGGGGGGCGAGCTCCTACGAGCAGTACTTC
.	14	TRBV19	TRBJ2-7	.	CASSMGQVSYEQYF	TGTGCCAGTAGTATGGGGCAGGTCTCCTACGAGCAGTACTTC
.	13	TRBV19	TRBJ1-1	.	CASSIRGRGEAFF	TGTGCCAGTAGTATCAGGGGTCGGGGTGAAGCTTTCTTT
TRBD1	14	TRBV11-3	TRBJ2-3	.	CASSPGQGTDTQYF	TGTGCCAGCAGCCCCGGACAGGGCACAGATACGCAGTATTTT
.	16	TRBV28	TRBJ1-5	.	CASRKGGKWVNQPQHF	TGTGCCAGCAGGAAGGGGGGGAAATGGGTTAATCAGCCCCAGCATTTT
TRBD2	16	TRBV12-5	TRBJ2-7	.	CASGLVIERESYEQYF	TGTGCTAGTGGTTTGGTGATCGAGCGGGAATCCTACGAGCAGTACTTC
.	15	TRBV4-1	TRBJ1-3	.	CASSQDTGTGNTIYF	TGCGCCAGCAGCCAAGATACAGGTACTGGAAACACCATATATTTT
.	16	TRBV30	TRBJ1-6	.	CAWTPTGGSYNSPLHF	TGTGCCTGGACCCCCACCGGAGGCTCCTATAATTCACCCCTCCACTTT
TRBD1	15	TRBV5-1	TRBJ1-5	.	CASSETGTGVEPQHF	TGCGCCAGCAGCGAGACCGGGACAGGGGTTGAGCCCCAGCATTTT
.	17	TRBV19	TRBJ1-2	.	CASSITGSSGFNYGYTF	TGTGCCAGTAGTATTACTGGGTCTTCAGGTTTTAACTATGGCTACACCTTC
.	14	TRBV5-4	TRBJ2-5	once	CASSPTASQETQYF	TGTGCCAGCAGCCCGACAGCATCCCAAGAGACCCAGTACTTC
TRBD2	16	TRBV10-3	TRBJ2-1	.	CASVPGPAGVDNEQFF	TGTGCCTCCGTTCCTGGGCCAGCGGGAGTCGACAATGAGCAGTTCTTC
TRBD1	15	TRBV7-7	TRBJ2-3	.	CASSAGQGSTDTQYF	TGTGCCAGCAGCGCCGGACAGGGGAGCACAGATACGCAGTATTTT
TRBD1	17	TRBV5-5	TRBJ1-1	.	CASSLRLWGQGFTEAFF	TGTGCCAGCAGCTTGCGGCTTTGGGGACAGGGATTCACTGAAGCTTTCTTT
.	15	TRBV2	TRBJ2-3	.	CASSQRDILTDTQYF	TGTGCCAGCAGCCAACGGGACATCCTCACAGATACGCAGTATTTT
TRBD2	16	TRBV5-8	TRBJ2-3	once	CASTHVLPAGEDTQYF	TGTGCCAGCACCCACGTCCTCCCAGCGGGAGAAGATACGCAGTATTTT
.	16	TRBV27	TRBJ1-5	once	CASSPLVGGSNQPQHF	TGTGCCAGCAGTCCCCTCGTGGGCGGGAGCAATCAGCCCCAGCATTTT
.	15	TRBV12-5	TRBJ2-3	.	CASGLGRFPTDTQYF	TGTGCTAGTGGTTTGGGCCGGTTCCCCACAGATACGCAGTATTTT
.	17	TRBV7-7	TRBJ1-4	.	CASSPFAGAPANEKLFF	TGTGCCAGCAGCCCCTTTGCGGGGGCGCCAGCTAATGAAAAACTGTTTTTT
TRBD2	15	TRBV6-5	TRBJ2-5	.	CASSSTLAHQETQYF	TGTGCCAGCAGTTCCACACTAGCGCACCAAGAGACCCAGTACTTC
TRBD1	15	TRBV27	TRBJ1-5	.	CASSRTGGEGQPQHF	TGTGCCAGCAGCAGAACAGGGGGCGAAGGCCAGCCCCAGCATTTT
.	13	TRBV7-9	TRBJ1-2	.	CASSPERDRGYTF	TGTGCCAGCAGCCCAGAGCGGGACCGTGGCTACACCTTC
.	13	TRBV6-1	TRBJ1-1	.	CASSQGRTTEAFF	TGTGCCAGCAGCCAGGGTAGGACCACTGAAGCTTTCTTT
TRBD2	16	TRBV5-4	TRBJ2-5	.	CASSLGLAGPPETQYF	TGTGCCAGCAGCTTGGGGTTAGCGGGACCTCCGGAGACCCAGTACTTC
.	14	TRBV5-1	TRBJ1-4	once	CANSLASPNEKLFF	TGCGCCAACAGCTTGGCCAGTCCTAATGAAAAACTGTTTTTT
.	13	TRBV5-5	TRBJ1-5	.	CASSLGVREPQHF	TGTGCCAGCAGCTTGGGTGTCCGCGAGCCCCAGCATTTT
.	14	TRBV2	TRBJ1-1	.	CASRAAAGIAEAFF	TGTGCCAGCAGGGCGGCGGCAGGGATAGCTGAAGCTTTCTTT
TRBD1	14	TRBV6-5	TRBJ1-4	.	CASSRQGGNEKLFF	TGTGCCAGCAGTAGACAGGGTGGAAATGAAAAACTGTTTTTT